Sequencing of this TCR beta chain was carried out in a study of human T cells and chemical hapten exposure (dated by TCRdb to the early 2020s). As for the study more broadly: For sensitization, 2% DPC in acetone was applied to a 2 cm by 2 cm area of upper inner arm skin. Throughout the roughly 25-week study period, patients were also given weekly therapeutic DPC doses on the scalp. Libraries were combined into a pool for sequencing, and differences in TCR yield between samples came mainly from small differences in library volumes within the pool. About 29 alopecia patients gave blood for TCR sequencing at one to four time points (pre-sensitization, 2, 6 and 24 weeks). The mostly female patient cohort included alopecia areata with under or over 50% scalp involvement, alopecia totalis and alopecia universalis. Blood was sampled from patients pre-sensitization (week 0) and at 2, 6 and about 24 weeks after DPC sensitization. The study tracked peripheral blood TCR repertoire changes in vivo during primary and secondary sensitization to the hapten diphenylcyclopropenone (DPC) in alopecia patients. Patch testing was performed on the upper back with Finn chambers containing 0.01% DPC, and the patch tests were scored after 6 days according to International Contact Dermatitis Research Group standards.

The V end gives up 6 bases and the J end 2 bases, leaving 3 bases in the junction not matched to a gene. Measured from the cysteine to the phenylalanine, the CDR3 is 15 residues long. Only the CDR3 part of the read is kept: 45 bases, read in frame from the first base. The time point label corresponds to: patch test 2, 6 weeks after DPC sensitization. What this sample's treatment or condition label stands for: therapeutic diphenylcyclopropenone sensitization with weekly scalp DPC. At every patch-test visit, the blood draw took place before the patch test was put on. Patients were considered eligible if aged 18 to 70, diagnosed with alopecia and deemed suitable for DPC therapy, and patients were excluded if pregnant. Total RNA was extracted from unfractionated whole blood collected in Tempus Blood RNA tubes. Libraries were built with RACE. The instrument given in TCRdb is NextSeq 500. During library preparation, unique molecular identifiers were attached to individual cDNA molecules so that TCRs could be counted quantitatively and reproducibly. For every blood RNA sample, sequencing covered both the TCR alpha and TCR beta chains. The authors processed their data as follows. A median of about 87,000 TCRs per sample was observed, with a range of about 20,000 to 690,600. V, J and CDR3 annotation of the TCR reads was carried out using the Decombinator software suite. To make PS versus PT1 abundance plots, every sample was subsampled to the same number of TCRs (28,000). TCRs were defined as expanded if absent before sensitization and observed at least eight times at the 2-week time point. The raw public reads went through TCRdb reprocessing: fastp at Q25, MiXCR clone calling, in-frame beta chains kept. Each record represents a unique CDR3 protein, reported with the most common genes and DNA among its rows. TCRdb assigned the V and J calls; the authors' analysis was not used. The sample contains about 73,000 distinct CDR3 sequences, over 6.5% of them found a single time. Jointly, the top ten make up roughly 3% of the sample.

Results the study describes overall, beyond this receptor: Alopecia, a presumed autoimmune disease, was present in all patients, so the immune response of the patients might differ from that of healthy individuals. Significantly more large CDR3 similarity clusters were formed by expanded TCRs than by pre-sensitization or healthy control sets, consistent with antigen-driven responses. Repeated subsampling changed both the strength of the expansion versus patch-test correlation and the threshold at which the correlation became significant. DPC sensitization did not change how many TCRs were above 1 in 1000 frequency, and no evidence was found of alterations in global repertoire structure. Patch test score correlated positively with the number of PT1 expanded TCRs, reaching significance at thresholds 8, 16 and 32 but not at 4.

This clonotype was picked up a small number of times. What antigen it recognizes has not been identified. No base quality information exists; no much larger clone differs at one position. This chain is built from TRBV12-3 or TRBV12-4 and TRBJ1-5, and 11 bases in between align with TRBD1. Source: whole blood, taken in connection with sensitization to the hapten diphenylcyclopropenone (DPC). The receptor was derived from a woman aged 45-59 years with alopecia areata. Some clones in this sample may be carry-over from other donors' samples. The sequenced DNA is TGTGCCAGCAGCGGACAGGGGGCGGGCAATCAGCCCCAGCATTTT. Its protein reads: CASSGQGAGNQPQHF.